One T cell receptor (beta chain) is described in this entry. This entry is derived from a study of T cells in localized non-small cell lung cancer. Germline V gene lookup returns CDR1 LNHDA and CDR2 SQIVND (reference sequence). The CDR3 covers 16 residues. With 9 bases clipped from V and 0 bases from J, the junction kept 12 bases outside the gene matches. TCRdb's copy holds only in-frame clones and misses some; the assay was immunoSEQ multiplex PCR. This table holds 28,000 or so clones, 81% found once. Source: peripheral blood, taken before any cancer treatment. The receptor's source is a man aged 35 to 69 with stage III squamous cell lung carcinoma. The genes are TRBV19 and TRBJ1-2, with 8 nucleotides matching TRBD1. DNA of the CDR3: TGTGCCAGCTCCGGTTTGCCGGGACAGGCTAACTATGGCTACACCTTC. It specifies CASSGLPGQANYGYTF.